Following are 26 T cell receptor beta chains from one sample sequenced in a study of T cell responses to AZD1222 COVID-19 vaccine. The repertoire was sequenced with immunoSEQ multiplex PCR; TCRdb's copy has only in-frame clones and lacks some. The top ten hold roughly 14% of the sample, which has about 110,000 clones, roughly 89% seen once. Sequenced here: peripheral blood, sampled 28 days after the second AZD1222 dose. These receptors all come from an adult who received the AZD1222 COVID-19 vaccine.

This chain links TRBV5-6 with TRBJ2-5, with TRBD2 matching 10 bases. Germline V CDR1 and CDR2: SGHDT, YYEEEE. CDR3 size: 16 residues. V lost 0 bases to trimming and J lost 4 bases; unmatched junction nucleotides: 6. CDR3 residues: CASSLGLAGDRETQYF. The CDR3 DNA sequence: TGTGCCAGCAGCTTGGGTCTAGCGGGAGATCGAGAGACCCAGTACTTC.

V is TRBV7-2 and J is TRBJ1-5, with 7 bases fitting TRBD1. Trimming cost V 5 bases and J 1 base; bases outside gene matches: 8. Germline V CDR1 and CDR2: SGHTA, FQGNSA. This CDR3 is 16 amino acids long. CDR3 region: CASSLRQGGSNQPQHF. DNA for the CDR3: TGTGCCAGCAGCCTACGACAGGGTGGAAGCAATCAGCCCCAGCATTTT.

The chain recombines TRBV5-4 with TRBJ2-3; 7 bases are a match to TRBD1. The V and J ends lost 2 bases and 2 bases, in that order; junction bases with no gene match: 2. Germline V CDR1 and CDR2: SGHNT, YYREEE (reference sequence). This CDR3 is built from 14 residues. The CDR3 DNA is TGTGCCAGCAGCTTACAGGGGACCACAGATACGCAGTATTTT. Translating it yields CASSLQGTTDTQYF.

The count of this clone is one. The rearrangement links TRBV19 to TRBJ2-6; D may correspond to TRBD1 or TRBD2 (5 bases each). V lost 3 bases and J 2 bases, leaving 11 bases between the germline ends. From germline, CDR1 is LNHDA and CDR2 SQIVND (reference sequence). CDR3 length: 16 residues. In DNA form, the CDR3 reads TGTGCCAGTAGTATGGGACCGTCCCCTGGGGCCAACGTCCTGACTTTC. This codes for CASSMGPSPGANVLTF.

V usage is TRBV5-1 and J usage is TRBJ1-1; D ambiguous. The length of the CDR3 is 14 residues. The V end lost 4 bases, the J end lost 10 bases, and 20 bases lay between the germline ends. Germline lookup yields CDR1 SGHRS and CDR2 YFSETQ. The CDR3 nucleotides read TGCGCCAGCAGCAATTACCCGGAACCCTTAGGAGCTTTCTTT. This gives the protein CASSNYPEPLGAFF.

The chain carries TRBV18 and TRBJ1-2, with D unresolved. The V end was cut by 5 bases, the J end by 8 bases, with 15 bases between. This CDR3 comprises 13 residues. Per germline, CDR1 KGHSH and CDR2 LQKENI. CDR3 residues: CASSSRSFEGYTF. The CDR3 DNA follows: TGTGCCAGCTCAAGCAGGTCCTTCGAGGGCTACACCTTC.

The genes are TRBV28 and TRBJ2-1; D is perhaps TRBD2 (6 bases). The CDR3 length is 16 residues. Trimming shortened V by 4 bases and J by 7 bases, and 20 bases separated the two germline ends. Germline lookup yields CDR1 MDHEN and CDR2 SYDVKM. The DNA for the CDR3 is TGTGCCAGCAGTTCCCCTGTCCGACTTGGGAGGAATGAGCAGTTCTTC. Protein product: CASSSPVRLGRNEQFF.

The J gene is TRBJ2-3, the V gene TRBV3-1 (or the pseudogene TRBV3-2); 9 nucleotides match TRBD1. The CDR3 covers 16 residues. The J segment lost 6 bases and the V segment lost 1 base, leaving 8 bases of the junction unmatched. Germline CDR1 reads LGHDT; CDR2 reads YNNKEL (reference sequence). CDR3 bases: TGTGCCAGCAGCCAAGGTACAGGGGGCCGTTCCGATACGCAGTATTTT. Translation gives CASSQGTGGRSDTQYF.

The chain links TRBV19 to TRBJ1-3, with D hard to call. Germline-derived CDR1 and CDR2 are LNHDA and SQIVND (reference sequence). The V gene lost 3 bases and the J gene lost 2 bases, with 11 bases spanning the gap. CDR3 length: 15 residues. This CDR3 reads CASSITGTTGNTIYF. In nucleotides, the CDR3 is TGTGCCAGTAGTATCACGGGTACAACTGGAAACACCATATATTTT.

The V call is TRBV9, the J call TRBJ2-1; a possible D gene is TRBD1 (6 bases). The CDR3 spans 15 residues. CDR1 and CDR2 (germline): SGDLS, YYNGEE. The V gene lost 0 bases and the J gene lost 1 base, with 8 bases spanning the gap. CDR3 DNA sequence: TGTGCCAGCAGCGTAGCAACAGGGTCCTACAATGAGCAGTTCTTC. It yields the protein CASSVATGSYNEQFF.

The chain carries TRBV5-1 and TRBJ2-3, with TRBD2 matching over 8 bases. The V gene's germline CDR1 is SGHRS and CDR2 YFSETQ. This CDR3 has 16 residues. V lost 0 bases, J lost 2 bases, and 5 bases stayed unmatched. The CDR3: CASSLEPSGPTDTQYF. In nucleotides, the CDR3 is TGCGCCAGCAGCTTGGAGCCTAGCGGGCCCACAGATACGCAGTATTTT. Based on the CDR3 plus reference TRBV5-1 and TRBJ2-3, the full variable domain is KAGVTQTPRYLIKTRGQQVTLSCSPISGHRSVSWYQQTPGQGLQFLFEYFSETQRNKGNFPGRFSGRQFSNSRSEMNVSTLELGDSALYLCASSLEPSGPTDTQYFGPGTRLTVL.

Written as DNA, the CDR3 is TGTGCCAGCAGCGCGACAGGGGGATACGAGCAGTACTTC. Translation: CASSATGGYEQYF. The rearrangement links TRBV9 to TRBJ2-7, with 9 nucleotides matching TRBD1. Germline CDR1 and CDR2: SGDLS and YYNGEE. The CDR3 consists of 13 residues. The ends lost 3 bases at V and 4 bases at J; junction bases unmatched: 2.

The chain has TRBV25-1 and TRBJ1-5, with no clear D. Trimming shortened V by 1 base and J by 4 bases, and 8 bases separated the two germline ends. The CDR3 is 14 amino acids. Germline V CDR1 and CDR2: MGHDK, SYGVNS. CDR3 loop: CASSEFKYNQPQHF. CDR3 DNA: TGTGCCAGCAGTGAATTCAAGTATAATCAGCCCCAGCATTTT.

This rearrangement joins TRBV5-4 to TRBJ2-7; D ambiguous. Germline CDR1 SGHNT, CDR2 YYREEE (reference sequence). V was trimmed by 0 bases and J by 3 bases, leaving 10 bases between them. The length of the CDR3 is 14 residues. The CDR3 loop is CASSLVVQIYEQYF. CDR3 sequence (DNA): TGTGCCAGCAGCTTGGTCGTACAGATCTACGAGCAGTACTTC.

The rearrangement links TRBV24-1 to TRBJ2-1; D is ambiguous. This CDR3 spans 11 amino acids. Germline CDR1 reads KGHDR; CDR2 reads SFDVKD. V shed 3 bases and J shed 12 bases, with 8 bases lying between them. The CDR3 loop is CATSDHIRQFF. The CDR3 coding sequence is TGTGCCACCAGTGATCATATCCGGCAGTTCTTC.

The chain uses TRBV6-5 and TRBJ2-3, with 9 nucleotides matching TRBD2. This CDR3 spans 15 amino acids. In germline, CDR1 is MNHEY, CDR2 SVGAGI. The junction had 4 bases not matched to a gene; V was cut back by 2 bases and J by 4 bases. CDR3 in DNA: TGTGCCAGCAGTTACCAGGGCGGGAGGGCAGATACGCAGTATTTT. It translates to CASSYQGGRADTQYF.

V is TRBV27 and J is TRBJ2-5; TRBD1 agrees at 8 bases. Per the germline V gene, CDR1 is MNHEY and CDR2 is SMNVEV (reference sequence). This CDR3 comprises 15 residues. V lost 6 bases and J lost 3; bases outside the gene matches: 9. The CDR3 here is CASRLPGGAEETQYF. DNA of the CDR3: TGTGCCAGCAGACTTCCAGGGGGCGCCGAAGAGACCCAGTACTTC.

V usage is TRBV3-1 (or the pseudogene TRBV3-2) and J usage is TRBJ2-2, with 9 bases matching TRBD1. J lost 6 bases, V lost 0 bases, and 5 bases had no gene match. This CDR3 comprises 16 residues. Germline-derived CDR1 and CDR2 are LGHDT and YNNKEL (reference sequence). DNA of the CDR3: TGTGCCAGCAGCCAAGAGTTGGGACAGGGATCCGGGGAGCTGTTTTTT. This encodes CASSQELGQGSGELFF.

CDR3 nucleotides: TGCGCCAGCAGCCCCTATCGCGAGGCGGGAGGGGTTTACTATGGCTACACCTTC. Its protein is CASSPYREAGGVYYGYTF. This rearrangement joins TRBV4-1 to TRBJ1-2, with TRBD1 as a possible D gene (5 bases). V lost 4 bases to trimming and J lost 3 bases, with 24 bases between them. The CDR3 length is 18 residues. The germline V gene encodes CDR1 MGHRA and CDR2 YSYEKL.

The genes are TRBV7-8 and TRBJ1-5; a possible D gene is TRBD1 (6 bases). The CDR3 runs 16 residues. V shed 5 bases and J shed 0 bases, with 14 bases lying between them. Germline-derived CDR1 and CDR2 are SGHVS and FQNEAQ. The DNA of the CDR3 is TGTGCCAGCAGCCAAAGAACAGGGAATAGCAATCAGCCCCAGCATTTT. It is translated as CASSQRTGNSNQPQHF. The whole variable domain, remainder taken from reference TRBV7-8 and TRBJ1-5, is GAGVSQSPRYKVAKRGQDVALRCDPISGHVSLFWYQQALGQGPEFLTYFQNEAQLDKSGLPSDRFFAERPEGSVSTLKIQRTQQEDSAVYLCASSQRTGNSNQPQHFGDGTRLSIL.

This clone was seen ten or more times. The chain has TRBV4-1 and TRBJ1-1; tentatively, D is TRBD1 (5 bases). This CDR3 comprises 15 residues. V was shortened by 6 bases and J by 2 bases, with 16 bases between the two germline ends. Per germline, CDR1 MGHRA and CDR2 YSYEKL. The CDR3 is CASSHLGRTNTEAFF. The CDR3 DNA sequence: TGCGCCAGCAGTCACCTCGGACGGACAAACACTGAAGCTTTCTTT.

The J gene is TRBJ2-3, the V gene TRBV12-3 or TRBV12-4, with D perhaps TRBD1 (6 bases). This CDR3 contains 13 residues. V gave up 7 bases and J gave up 6 bases, with 14 bases separating them. The CDR3 here is CASIEQGSDTQYF. DNA of the CDR3: TGTGCCAGCATCGAACAGGGATCCGATACGCAGTATTTT.

The CDR3 loop is CASSLSIRSANTGELFF. The CDR3 region has the DNA TGTGCCAGCAGTTTATCCATCCGGTCCGCGAACACCGGGGAGCTGTTTTTT. This chain joins TRBV27 and TRBJ2-2; D is unclear. Germline V gives CDR1 MNHEY, CDR2 SMNVEV (reference sequence). The CDR3 is made up of 17 amino acids. The V end lost 0 bases, the J end lost 0 bases, and 11 bases lay between the germline ends.

J is TRBJ2-1 and V is TRBV7-2; 10 nucleotides align to TRBD2. The ends lost 4 bases at V and 0 bases at J; junction bases unmatched: 9. The CDR3 is made up of 18 amino acids. Germline V CDR1 and CDR2: SGHTA, FQGNSA. The CDR3 loop reads CASSSRGAGGGSYNEQFF. The CDR3 DNA reads TGTGCCAGCAGCTCAAGGGGAGCGGGAGGGGGCTCCTACAATGAGCAGTTCTTC.

The V call is TRBV24-1, the J call TRBJ2-7; D unclear. The CDR3 spans 14 residues. The germline gives CDR1 KGHDR, CDR2 SFDVKD. V was pared by 4 bases and J by 6 bases, with 15 bases between. CDR3 sequence (DNA): TGTGCCACCAGTGACCCCGCTTCTATTGGCGAGCAGTACTTC. This sequence encodes CATSDPASIGEQYF.

This clone was seen a single time. The V gene is TRBV6-1, the J gene TRBJ1-5; a possible D gene is TRBD1 (5 bases). With 2 bases removed from V and 6 bases from J, the gap between germline ends came to 17 bases. The V gene's germline CDR1 is MNHNS and CDR2 SASEGT. This CDR3 is 16 amino acids long. The CDR3 coding sequence is TGTGCCAGCAGTGAAATATCGTCCGCAGGGAGTCAGCCCCAGCATTTT. This encodes CASSEISSAGSQPQHF.